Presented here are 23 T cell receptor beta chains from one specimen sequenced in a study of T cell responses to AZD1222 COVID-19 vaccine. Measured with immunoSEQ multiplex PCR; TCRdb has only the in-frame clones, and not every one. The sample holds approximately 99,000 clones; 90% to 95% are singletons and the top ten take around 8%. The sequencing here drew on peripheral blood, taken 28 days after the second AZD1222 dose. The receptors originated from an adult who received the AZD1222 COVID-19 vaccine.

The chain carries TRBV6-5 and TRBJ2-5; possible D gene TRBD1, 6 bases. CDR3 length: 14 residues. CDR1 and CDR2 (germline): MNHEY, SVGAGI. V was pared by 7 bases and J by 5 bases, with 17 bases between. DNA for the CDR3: TGTGCCAGCACCGGCCAGGCAAGGGGGGAGACCCAGTACTTC. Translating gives CASTGQARGETQYF.

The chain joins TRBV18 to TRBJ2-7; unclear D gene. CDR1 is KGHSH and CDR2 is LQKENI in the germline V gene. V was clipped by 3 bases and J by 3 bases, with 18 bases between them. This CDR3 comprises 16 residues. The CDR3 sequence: CASSPQPVKASYEQYF. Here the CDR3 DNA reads TGTGCCAGCTCACCGCAACCCGTCAAGGCGAGCTACGAGCAGTACTTC.

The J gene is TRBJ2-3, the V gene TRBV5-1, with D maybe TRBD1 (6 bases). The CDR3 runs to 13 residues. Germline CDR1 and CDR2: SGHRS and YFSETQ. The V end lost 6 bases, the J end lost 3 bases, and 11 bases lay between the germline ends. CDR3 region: CASTMGTTDTQYF. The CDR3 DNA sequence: TGCGCCAGCACCATGGGGACAACAGATACGCAGTATTTT.

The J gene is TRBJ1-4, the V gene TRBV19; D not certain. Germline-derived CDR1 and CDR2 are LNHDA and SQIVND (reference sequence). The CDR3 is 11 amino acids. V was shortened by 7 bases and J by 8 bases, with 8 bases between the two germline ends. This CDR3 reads CASMRREKLFF. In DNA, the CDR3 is TGTGCCAGTATGCGTAGGGAAAAACTGTTTTTT. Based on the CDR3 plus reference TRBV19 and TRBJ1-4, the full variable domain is DGGITQSPKYLFRKEGQNVTLSCEQNLNHDAMYWYRQDPGQGLRLIYYSQIVNDFQKGDIAEGYSVSREKKESFPLTVTSAQKNPTAFYLCASMRREKLFFGSGTQLSVL.

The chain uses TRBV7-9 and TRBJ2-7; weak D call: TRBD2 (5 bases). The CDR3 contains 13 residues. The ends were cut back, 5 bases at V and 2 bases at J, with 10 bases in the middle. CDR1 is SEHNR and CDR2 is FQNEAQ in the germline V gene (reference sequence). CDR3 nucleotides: TGTGCCAGCAGCCAGGCGGGCCCCTACGAGCAGTACTTC. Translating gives CASSQAGPYEQYF.

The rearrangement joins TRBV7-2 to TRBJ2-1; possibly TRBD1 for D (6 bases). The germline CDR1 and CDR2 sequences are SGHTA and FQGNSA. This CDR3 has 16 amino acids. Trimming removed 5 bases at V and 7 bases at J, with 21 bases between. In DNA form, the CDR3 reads TGTGCCAGCAGCCTCCACGCAGGGGTTTTGGGGAATGAGCAGTTCTTC. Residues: CASSLHAGVLGNEQFF.

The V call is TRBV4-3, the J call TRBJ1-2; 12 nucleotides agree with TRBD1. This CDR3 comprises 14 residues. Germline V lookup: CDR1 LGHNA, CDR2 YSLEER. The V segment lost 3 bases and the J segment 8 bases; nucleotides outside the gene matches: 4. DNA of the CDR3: TGCGCCAGCAGCCAGGGACAGGGGGCATACGGCTACACCTTC. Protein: CASSQGQGAYGYTF.

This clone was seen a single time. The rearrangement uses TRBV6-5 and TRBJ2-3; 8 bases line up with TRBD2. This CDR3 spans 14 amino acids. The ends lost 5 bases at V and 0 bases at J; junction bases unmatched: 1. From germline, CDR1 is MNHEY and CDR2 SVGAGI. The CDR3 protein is CASSRTSSTDTQYF. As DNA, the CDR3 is TGTGCCAGCAGTCGGACTAGCAGCACAGATACGCAGTATTTT.

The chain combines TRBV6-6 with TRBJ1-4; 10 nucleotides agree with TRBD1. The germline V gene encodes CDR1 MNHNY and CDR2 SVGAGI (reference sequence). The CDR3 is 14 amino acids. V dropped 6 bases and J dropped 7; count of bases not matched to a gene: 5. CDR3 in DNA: TGTGCCAGCAGCCTCGGGACAGGGGTTGAAAAACTGTTTTTT. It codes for CASSLGTGVEKLFF.

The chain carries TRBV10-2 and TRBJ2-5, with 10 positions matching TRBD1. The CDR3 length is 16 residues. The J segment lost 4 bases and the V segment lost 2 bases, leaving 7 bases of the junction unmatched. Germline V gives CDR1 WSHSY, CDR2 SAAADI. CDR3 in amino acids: CASSERGTGVGETQYF. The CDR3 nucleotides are TGCGCCAGCAGTGAGAGGGGGACAGGGGTCGGAGAGACCCAGTACTTC.

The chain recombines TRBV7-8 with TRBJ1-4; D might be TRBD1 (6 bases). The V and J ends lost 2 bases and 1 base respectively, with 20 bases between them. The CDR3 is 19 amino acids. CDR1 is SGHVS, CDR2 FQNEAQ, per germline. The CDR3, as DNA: TGTGCCAGCAGCTTAAGCCGAACCCCGCTCAGGGGAACTAATGAAAAACTGTTTTTT. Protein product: CASSLSRTPLRGTNEKLFF. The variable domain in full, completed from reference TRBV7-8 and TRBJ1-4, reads GAGVSQSPRYKVAKRGQDVALRCDPISGHVSLFWYQQALGQGPEFLTYFQNEAQLDKSGLPSDRFFAERPEGSVSTLKIQRTQQEDSAVYLCASSLSRTPLRGTNEKLFFGSGTQLSVL.

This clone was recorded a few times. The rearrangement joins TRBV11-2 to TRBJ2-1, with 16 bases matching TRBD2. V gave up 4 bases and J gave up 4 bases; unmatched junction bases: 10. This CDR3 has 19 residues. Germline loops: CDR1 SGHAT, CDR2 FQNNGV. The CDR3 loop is CASSSPGTSGRAGYNEQFF. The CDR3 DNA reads TGTGCCAGCAGCTCACCCGGGACTAGCGGGAGGGCAGGATACAATGAGCAGTTCTTC.

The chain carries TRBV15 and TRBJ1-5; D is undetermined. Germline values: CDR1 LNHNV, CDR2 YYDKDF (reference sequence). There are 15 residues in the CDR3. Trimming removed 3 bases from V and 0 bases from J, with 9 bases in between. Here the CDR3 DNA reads TGTGCCACCAGCAGTCGGCGGGATAGCAATCAGCCCCAGCATTTT. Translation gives CATSSRRDSNQPQHF.

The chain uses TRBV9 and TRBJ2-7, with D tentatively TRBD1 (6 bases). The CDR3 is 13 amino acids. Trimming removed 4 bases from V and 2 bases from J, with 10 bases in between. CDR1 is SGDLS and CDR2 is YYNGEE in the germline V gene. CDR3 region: CASSSPGAYEQYF. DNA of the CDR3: TGTGCCAGCAGCTCACCAGGGGCCTACGAGCAGTACTTC.

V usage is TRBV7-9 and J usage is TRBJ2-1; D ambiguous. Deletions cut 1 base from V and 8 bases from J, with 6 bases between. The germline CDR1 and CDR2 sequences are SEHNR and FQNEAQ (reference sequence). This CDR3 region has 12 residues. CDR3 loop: CASSLVVHEQFF. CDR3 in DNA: TGTGCCAGCAGCTTAGTCGTCCATGAGCAGTTCTTC.

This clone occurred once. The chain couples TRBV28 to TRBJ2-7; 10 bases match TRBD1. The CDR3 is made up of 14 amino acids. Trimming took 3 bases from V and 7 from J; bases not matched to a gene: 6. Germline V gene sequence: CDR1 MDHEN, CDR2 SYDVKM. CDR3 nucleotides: TGTGCCAGCAGTTTTGGGGACAGGGGTAAGGAGCAGTACTTC. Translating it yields CASSFGDRGKEQYF.

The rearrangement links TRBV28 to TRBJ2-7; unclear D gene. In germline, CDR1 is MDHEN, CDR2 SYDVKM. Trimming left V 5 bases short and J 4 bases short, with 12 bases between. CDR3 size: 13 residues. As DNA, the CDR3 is TGTGCCAGCAGTGCCCTAGTTGCTTACGAGCAGTACTTC. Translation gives CASSALVAYEQYF.

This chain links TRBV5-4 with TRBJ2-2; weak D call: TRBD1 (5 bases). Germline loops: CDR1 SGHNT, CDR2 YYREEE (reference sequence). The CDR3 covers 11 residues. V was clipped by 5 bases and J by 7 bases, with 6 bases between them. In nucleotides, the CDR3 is TGTGCCAGCAGAGGGGTCGGGGAGCTGTTTTTT. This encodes CASRGVGELFF.

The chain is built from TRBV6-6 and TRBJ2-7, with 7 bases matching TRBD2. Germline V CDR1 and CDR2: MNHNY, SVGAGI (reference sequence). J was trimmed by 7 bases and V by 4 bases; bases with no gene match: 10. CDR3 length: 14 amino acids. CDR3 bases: TGTGCCAGCAGTTGGCTAGCGGAAGGGAAAGAGCAGTACTTC. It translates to CASSWLAEGKEQYF.

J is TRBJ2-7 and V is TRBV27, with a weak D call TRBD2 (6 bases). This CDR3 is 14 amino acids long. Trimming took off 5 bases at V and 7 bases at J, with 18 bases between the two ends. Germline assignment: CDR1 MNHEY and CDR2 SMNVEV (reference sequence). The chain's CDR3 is CASSIRDSSGEQYF. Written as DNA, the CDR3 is TGTGCCAGCAGTATACGGGACTCCAGCGGGGAGCAGTACTTC.

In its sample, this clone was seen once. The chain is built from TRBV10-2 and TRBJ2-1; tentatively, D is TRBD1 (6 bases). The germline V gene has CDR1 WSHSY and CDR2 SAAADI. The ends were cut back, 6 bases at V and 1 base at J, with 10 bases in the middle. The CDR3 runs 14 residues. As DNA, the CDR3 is TGCGCCAGCAGCCACACAGGGTCCTACAATGAGCAGTTCTTC. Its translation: CASSHTGSYNEQFF.

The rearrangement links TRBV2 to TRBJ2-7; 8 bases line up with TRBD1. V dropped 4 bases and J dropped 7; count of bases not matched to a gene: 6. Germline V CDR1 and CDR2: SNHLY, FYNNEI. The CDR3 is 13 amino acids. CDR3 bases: TGTGCCAGCAGTGTAGACAGGGGTGGAGAGCAGTACTTC. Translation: CASSVDRGGEQYF.

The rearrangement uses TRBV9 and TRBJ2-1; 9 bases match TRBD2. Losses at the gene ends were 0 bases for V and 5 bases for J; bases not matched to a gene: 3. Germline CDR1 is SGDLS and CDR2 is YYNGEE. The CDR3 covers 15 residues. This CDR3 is CASSVGLAGNNEQFF. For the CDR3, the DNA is TGTGCCAGCAGCGTAGGTCTAGCGGGGAACAATGAGCAGTTCTTC.